The 31 T cell receptor beta chains below all came from one sample that was sequenced in a study of regulatory T cells in long-lasting Graves disease. Time point reported: newly diagnosed GD, antithyroid drugs for less than 3 months. After RNA was extracted from PBMCs, the TCR library was made from it. Building of the TCR beta libraries involved iRepertoire HTBI primers and Arm-PCR of CDR3 regions. TCRdb re-called the multiplex PCR reads through MiXCR, storing one row per CDR3 protein. The table lists over 500,000 distinct CDR3 sequences, roughly 15% of them singletons. Another study also made use of these data, one on T cells in Graves' hyperthyroidism and ophthalmopathy.

The specimen was peripheral blood mononuclear cells (PBMCs), collected at new diagnosis, from a patient treated with antithyroid drugs. The receptor set was obtained from a woman in her 30s with Graves disease.

This clonotype occurred many times. The chain is built from TRBV27 and TRBJ2-7; TRBD1 or TRBD2 may be the D gene (5 bases each). V dropped 5 bases and J dropped 5 bases, with 16 bases sitting between them. The CDR3 is 14 amino acids. Germline values: CDR1 MNHEY, CDR2 SMNVEV (reference sequence). The CDR3, as DNA: TGTGCCAGCAGTGCCACCGGGACCTGGAACGAGCAGTACTTC. Translated, it gives CASSATGTWNEQYF.

The sample holds a few counts of this clonotype. A read error may explain this, as a much larger clone is one base away. J is TRBJ2-1 and V is TRBV7-2; 7 nucleotides match TRBD2. The DNA end favors TRBJ2-5, so the J call may be wrong. This CDR3 region has 10 residues. Germline CDR1 SGHTA, CDR2 FQGNSA. CDR3 sequence (DNA): TGTGCCAGCAGCCGGGGGGCCCAGTACTTC. Translation gives CASSRGAQYF.

The table lists this clonotype with many counts. The genes are TRBV11-2 and TRBJ1-6; D uncertain. Trimming cost V 0 bases and J 7 bases, with 19 bases left between them. CDR3 size: 18 residues. The germline V gene has CDR1 SGHAT and CDR2 FQNNGV. CDR3 amino acids: CASSLDLPGPGANSPLHF. The CDR3 DNA reads as TGTGCCAGCAGCTTAGACCTACCGGGCCCGGGCGCCAATTCACCCCTCCACTTT.

J is TRBJ1-5 and V is TRBV5-4; D uncertain. The ends were cut back, 0 bases at V and 1 base at J, with 8 bases in the middle. The CDR3 runs 15 residues. CDR1 and CDR2 from the germline V gene are SGHNT and YYREEE (reference sequence). In nucleotides, the CDR3 is TGTGCCAGCAGCTTGGCCTGGGGAAGCAATCAGCCCCAGCATTTT. Its translation is CASSLAWGSNQPQHF.

This clonotype was detected a few times. V usage is TRBV27 and J usage is TRBJ2-6; D remains unclear. V gave up 6 bases and J gave up 3 bases, with 9 bases separating them. This CDR3 contains 14 residues. Per the germline V gene, CDR1 is MNHEY and CDR2 is SMNVEV (reference sequence). The CDR3 region has the DNA TGTGCCAGCAGATTAGGTGGTGGGGCCAACGTCCTGACTTTC. Amino acid sequence: CASRLGGGANVLTF. Variable domain in full (rest from reference TRBV27 and TRBJ2-6): EAQVTQNPRYLITVTGKKLTVTCSQNMNHEYMSWYRQDPGLGLRQIYYSMNVEVTDKGDVPEGYKVSRKEKRNFPLILESPSPNQTSLYFCASRLGGGANVLTFGAGSRLTVL.

This clonotype was recorded at least ten times. This rearrangement joins TRBV11-2 to TRBJ2-7; D call uncertain. Trimming shortened V by 1 base and J by 3 bases, and 4 bases separated the two germline ends. CDR1 and CDR2 (germline): SGHAT, FQNNGV. The CDR3 runs 12 residues. As DNA, the CDR3 is TGTGCCAGCAGCTTAGGTGACTACGAGCAGTACTTC. Translated: CASSLGDYEQYF.

This chain joins TRBV2 and TRBJ2-6, with 8 bases lining up with TRBD1. V shed 7 bases, J shed 0 bases, and the junction held 5 bases outside the gene matches. This CDR3 has 16 amino acids. The germline V gene encodes CDR1 SNHLY and CDR2 FYNNEI. CDR3 loop: CASIQGDVSGANVLTF. CDR3 DNA: TGTGCCAGCATACAGGGGGACGTCTCTGGGGCCAACGTCCTGACTTTC.

This clonotype has only a few counts. The chain employs TRBV14 and TRBJ2-6; D ambiguous. The V end lost 4 bases, the J end lost 4 bases, and 8 bases lay between the germline ends. This CDR3 contains 14 residues. Looked up from germline, CDR1 is SGHDN and CDR2 is FVKESK. In DNA, the CDR3 is TGTGCCAGCAGCCTAGGCCTAGGGGCCAACGTCCTGACTTTC. This sequence encodes CASSLGLGANVLTF. Based on the CDR3 plus reference TRBV14 and TRBJ2-6, the full variable domain is EAGVTQFPSHSVIEKGQTVTLRCDPISGHDNLYWYRRVMGKEIKFLLHFVKESKQDESGMPNNRFLAERTGGTYSTLKVQPAELEDSGVYFCASSLGLGANVLTFGAGSRLTVL.

This clonotype was recorded a few times. This sequence joins TRBV6-2 or TRBV6-3 and TRBJ1-2, with a tentative D call TRBD1 (5 bases). V gave up 7 bases and J gave up 2 bases, with 11 bases separating them. Per germline, CDR1 MNHEY and CDR2 SVGEGT. The CDR3 sequence is 13 residues long. In nucleotides, the CDR3 is TGTGCCAGCAACGGCAGGGTAAACTATGGCTACACCTTC. Amino acids: CASNGRVNYGYTF.

This clonotype was found a few times. The gene calls are TRBV2 and TRBJ1-5; D not resolved. Germline-derived CDR1 and CDR2 are SNHLY and FYNNEI. Trimming took 6 bases from V and 1 from J, leaving 7 bases between them. The CDR3 is 13 residues long. CDR3 amino acids: CASRKESNQPQHF. CDR3 nucleotides: TGTGCCAGCAGGAAGGAAAGCAATCAGCCCCAGCATTTT.

This clonotype occurred many times. The chain recombines TRBV2 with TRBJ2-2, with 9 bases fitting TRBD2. Looked up from germline, CDR1 is SNHLY and CDR2 is FYNNEI. The ends lost 7 bases at V and 7 bases at J; junction bases unmatched: 10. The CDR3 totals 15 residues. The CDR3 DNA is TGTGCCAGCACCCCGTCAGCGGGAGGCATCGGGGAGCTGTTTTTT. Translated: CASTPSAGGIGELFF. Full variable domain (missing parts from reference TRBV2 and TRBJ2-2): EPEVTQTPSHQVTQMGQEVILRCVPISNHLYFYWYRQILGQKVEFLVSFYNNEISEKSEIFDDQFSVERPDGSNFTLKIRSTKLEDSAMYFCASTPSAGGIGELFFGEGSRLTVL.

The chain joins TRBV5-1 to TRBJ2-2; possible D gene TRBD2, 5 bases. The CDR3 is made up of 15 amino acids. V shed 4 bases and J shed 4 bases, with 14 bases lying between them. CDR1 SGHRS and CDR2 YFSETQ come from the germline V gene. The CDR3 is CASSHSSGATGELFF. CDR3 bases: TGCGCCAGCAGCCACTCGAGCGGCGCCACCGGGGAGCTGTTTTTT. Supplemented by reference TRBV5-1 and TRBJ2-2, the full variable domain reads KAGVTQTPRYLIKTRGQQVTLSCSPISGHRSVSWYQQTPGQGLQFLFEYFSETQRNKGNFPGRFSGRQFSNSRSEMNVSTLELGDSALYLCASSHSSGATGELFFGEGSRLTVL.

In its sample, this clonotype was seen many times. This rearrangement joins TRBV7-6 to TRBJ1-1; D perhaps matches TRBD1 (5 bases). CDR1 SGHVS and CDR2 FNYEAQ come from the germline V gene. Deletions cut 8 bases from V and 2 bases from J, with 18 bases between. The CDR3 consists of 15 residues. CDR3 DNA: TGTGCCAGCTCCCTTCGTGCGGGGGGAAACACTGAAGCTTTCTTT. This codes for CASSLRAGGNTEAFF.

This clonotype has only a few counts. The V and J genes are TRBV20-1 and TRBJ1-2; the D gene is possibly TRBD1 (5 bases). The CDR3 consists of 12 residues. The germline V gene has CDR1 DFQATT and CDR2 SNEGSKA (reference sequence). V was shortened by 5 bases and J by 12 bases, with 19 bases between the two germline ends. CDR3 bases: TGCAGTGCTTTCCACGGGAGGGACGGCAACACCTTC. Amino acids: CSAFHGRDGNTF.

The table lists this clonotype with many counts. This rearrangement joins TRBV7-3 to TRBJ2-3, with 7 bases matching TRBD1. CDR3 length equals 15 residues. Germline CDR1 and CDR2: SGHTA and FQGTGA. Losses at the gene ends were 3 bases for V and 1 base for J; bases not matched to a gene: 4. The CDR3 loop is CASSLATGGTDTQYF. The CDR3 nucleotides are TGTGCCAGCAGCTTGGCCACAGGGGGCACAGATACGCAGTATTTT.

The V and J genes are TRBV7-6 and TRBJ2-7; D not certain. Trimming took 1 base from V and 3 from J, leaving 7 bases between them. The CDR3 is 13 amino acids. Germline CDR1 is SGHVS and CDR2 is FNYEAQ. CDR3 loop: CASSLGALYEQYF. The CDR3 nucleotides are TGTGCCAGCAGCTTAGGGGCGCTCTACGAGCAGTACTTC.

This clonotype has ten or more counts. The rearrangement uses TRBV28 and TRBJ2-5; D gene uncertain. From germline, CDR1 is MDHEN and CDR2 SYDVKM. The length of the CDR3 is 14 residues. Trimming removed 8 bases from V and 5 bases from J, with 18 bases in between. The CDR3 nucleotides read TGTGCCAGCCAGTTTACACACACACCGGAGACCCAGTACTTC. It translates to CASQFTHTPETQYF.

Many counts were recorded for this clonotype. The chain combines TRBV2 with TRBJ1-6, with a tentative D call TRBD1 (6 bases). Between the trimmed V and J ends, which lost 6 bases and 5 bases, there was a span of 8 bases. This CDR3 is built from 13 residues. Germline-derived CDR1 and CDR2 are SNHLY and FYNNEI. The CDR3 loop is CASRDSHNSPLHF. CDR3 coding DNA: TGTGCCAGCAGGGACAGTCATAATTCACCCCTCCACTTT.

Ten or more counts support this clonotype. CDR3: CASSRQGAWGYTF. In DNA, the CDR3 is TGTGCCAGCAGTAGACAGGGGGCGTGGGGCTACACCTTC. The chain is built from TRBV28 and TRBJ1-2; 10 nucleotides match TRBD1. Germline loops: CDR1 MDHEN, CDR2 SYDVKM. The trim removed 5 bases at V and 8 bases at J, leaving 5 bases unmatched. CDR3 length equals 13 residues.

This clonotype was counted ten times or more. The gene calls are TRBV18 and TRBJ2-1, with TRBD1 matching over 10 bases. Losses at the gene ends were 3 bases for V and 9 bases for J; bases not matched to a gene: 8. In germline, CDR1 is KGHSH, CDR2 LQKENI. This CDR3 comprises 15 residues. In DNA, the CDR3 is TGTGCCAGCTCACCGCAGGGACAGGGGTTAAGTGAGCAGTTCTTC. This sequence encodes CASSPQGQGLSEQFF.

This clonotype came up many times. The chain couples TRBV7-9 to TRBJ2-3, with D possibly being TRBD1 (5 bases). The CDR3 has 15 amino acids. CDR1 is SEHNR, CDR2 FQNEAQ, per germline (reference sequence). Trimming took off 5 bases at V and 0 bases at J, with 12 bases between the two ends. The CDR3 coding sequence is TGTGCCAGCAGCCCTTCGACAGCTAGCACAGATACGCAGTATTTT. It yields the protein CASSPSTASTDTQYF.

In this sample, this clonotype turned up many times. This chain connects TRBV25-1 to TRBJ1-2, with 9 positions matching TRBD1. This CDR3 has 16 residues. Germline trimming cut 2 bases from V and 4 bases from J; bases unmatched to any gene: 8. CDR1 is MGHDK, CDR2 SYGVNS, per germline. CDR3 bases: TGTGCCAGCAGTGAAAGGAAGAGGACAGGGGTCTATGGCTACACCTTC. Its translation: CASSERKRTGVYGYTF.

This chain connects TRBV20-1 to TRBJ1-4; D is uncertain. V lost 5 bases, J lost 4 bases, and 14 bases lay in between. The germline CDR1 and CDR2 sequences are DFQATT and SNEGSKA (reference sequence). The CDR3 is made up of 14 amino acids. The CDR3 DNA sequence: TGCAGTGCTCCCGAGGGAGACTTTAATGAAAAACTGTTTTTT. Translated: CSAPEGDFNEKLFF.

For this clonotype: This may be a read error: a much more frequent sequence differs by one nucleotide. This rearrangement joins TRBV20-1 to TRBJ2-3; TRBD2 is a possible D gene (5 bases). Per germline, CDR1 DFQATT and CDR2 SNEGSKA (reference sequence). The V end was cut by 0 bases, the J end by 1 base, with 17 bases between. This CDR3 contains 17 residues. DNA for the CDR3: TGCAGTGCTAGAGATCTGATAGGCAGGAGGCGCACAGATACGCAGTATTTT. Amino acids: CSARDLIGRRRTDTQYF.

The chain is built from TRBV7-9 and TRBJ1-2, with no clear D. This CDR3 is 15 amino acids long. Looked up from germline, CDR1 is SEHNR and CDR2 is FQNEAQ (reference sequence). Trimming took 8 bases from V and 5 from J, leaving 21 bases between them. CDR3 residues: CASRQVPGQEYGYTF. The CDR3 bases are TGTGCCAGCCGGCAGGTGCCGGGCCAAGAGTATGGCTACACCTTC. Supplemented by reference TRBV7-9 and TRBJ1-2, the full variable domain reads DTGVSQNPRHKITKRGQNVTFRCDPISEHNRLYWYRQTLGQGPEFLTYFQNEAQLEKSRLLSDRFSAERPKGSFSTLEIQRTEQGDSAMYLCASRQVPGQEYGYTFGSGTRLTVV.

This clonotype was seen more than once but under ten times. The chain has TRBV19 and TRBJ2-2, with TRBD1 matching 9 bases. V shed 7 bases and J 4 bases; nucleotides not matched to a gene: 10. From germline, CDR1 is LNHDA and CDR2 SQIVND (reference sequence). There are 16 residues in the CDR3. CDR3 bases: TGTGCCAGTAATGCCGGGGACAGGGTTGTCACCGGGGAGCTGTTTTTT. Translated, it gives CASNAGDRVVTGELFF.

This clonotype was picked up a small number of times. The chain recombines TRBV9 with TRBJ2-7; 10 nucleotides align to TRBD1. This CDR3 has 15 residues. J was trimmed by 9 bases and V by 0 bases; bases with no gene match: 9. CDR1 is SGDLS, CDR2 YYNGEE, per germline. The DNA for the CDR3 is TGTGCCAGCAGCGTAGGAGGACAGGGGGAACTCTGGCAGTACTTC. Its protein product is CASSVGGQGELWQYF.

This clonotype was observed many times. The chain links TRBV28 to TRBJ1-2; D is uncertain. The CDR3 length is 14 residues. The V end was cut by 5 bases, the J end by 8 bases, with 18 bases between. Germline-derived CDR1 and CDR2 are MDHEN and SYDVKM. The CDR3 loop reads CASSRVRPALGYTF. DNA for the CDR3: TGTGCCAGCAGTCGCGTCAGACCGGCCTTGGGCTACACCTTC.

This clonotype came up many times. V usage is TRBV24-1 and J usage is TRBJ2-7, with D perhaps TRBD1 (6 bases). The CDR3 contains 14 residues. Germline CDR1 reads KGHDR; CDR2 reads SFDVKD. Trimming stripped 6 bases from V and 5 bases from J, with 16 bases between. CDR3 sequence: CATSFCRGFHEQYF. The CDR3 DNA reads as TGTGCCACCAGTTTTTGCAGGGGATTCCACGAGCAGTACTTC.

This clonotype came up many times. The chain combines TRBV6-1 with TRBJ1-5; tentatively, D is TRBD1 (6 bases). The CDR3 loop spans 16 amino acids. Trimming took 5 bases from V and 2 from J, leaving 16 bases between them. The germline V gene has CDR1 MNHNS and CDR2 SASEGT. The chain's CDR3 is CASSQAGGPRNQPQHF. The DNA for the CDR3 is TGTGCCAGCAGTCAGGCGGGGGGGCCCCGCAATCAGCCCCAGCATTTT.

The table lists this clonotype with many counts. The CDR3 DNA reads as TGTGCCAGCAGGATAGAACTCTTCTCCTACGAGCAGTACTTC. Encoded protein: CASRIELFSYEQYF. This chain joins TRBV2 and TRBJ2-7; no reliable D call. Germline V lookup: CDR1 SNHLY, CDR2 FYNNEI. V was shortened by 6 bases and J by 0 bases, with 12 bases between the two germline ends. The CDR3 length is 14 residues.